A selection of T cell receptor beta chains follows, all from one sample in a study of long-term antiretroviral therapy in people with HIV. TCRdb keeps only in-frame clones here, not all; method: immunoSEQ multiplex PCR. The repertoire consists of 20,000 to 25,000 clones, with approximately 86% occurring once and the leading ten covering 3.5% to 5%. Sample: unsorted PBMCs, taken 1.3 years after starting antiretroviral therapy. The receptors were gathered from a man in his fifties or sixties with HIV. The CDR3 runs from the conserved cysteine through the conserved F or W. D genes are given only for firm matches. Clone sizes are given selectively: once, few, many, or a class where the clone is expanded.

d_gene	abundance	j_gene	v_gene	CDR3nt	CDR3aa
-	-	TRBJ2-7	TRBV29-1	TGCAGCGTTGGGGGGACAAGATCCTACGAGCAGTACTTC	CSVGGTRSYEQYF
TRBD2	-	TRBJ2-7	TRBV9	TGTGCCAGCAGCGACAACCCAACCACCCTAGCGGGGGATTCCTACGAGCAGTACTTC	CASSDNPTTLAGDSYEQYF
-	-	TRBJ2-3	TRBV2	TGTGCCAGCAGTGAAAGGGAGGATACGCAGTATTTT	CASSEREDTQYF
-	once	TRBJ1-2	TRBV5-6	TGTGCCAGCAGTCGGGGGGGCCGATCCAACTATGGCTACACCTTC	CASSRGGRSNYGYTF
-	-	TRBJ2-7	TRBV30	TGTGCCTGGAGTGTGTTGGGCTCCCCCAGATACGAGCAGTACTTC	CAWSVLGSPRYEQYF
-	-	TRBJ1-2	TRBV30	TGTGCCTGGAGTGTAACTTGGCGTGGCTACACCTTC	CAWSVTWRGYTF
-	-	TRBJ2-3	TRBV19	TGTGCCAGTAGCCGCGGACAGTTTGGGGTTCAGACGCAGTATTTT	CASSRGQFGVQTQYF
-	-	TRBJ1-1	TRBV2	TGTGCCTCGGCGGGGGGGCGGGCTGAAGCTTTCTTT	CASAGGRAEAFF
-	-	TRBJ2-1	TRBV15	TGTGCCACCAGGATAGGCGGGCCCTCGAGGAATGAGCAGTTCTTC	CATRIGGPSRNEQFF
TRBD2	few	TRBJ2-1	TRBV7-8	TGTGCCAGCAGCTTAGTTCGGCGACGGGAGGGCTCATATTTGACGGAGCAGTTCTTC	CASSLVRRREGSYLTEQFF
-	-	TRBJ1-1	TRBV5-1	TGCGCCAGCAGCCCCTCCCGAGCAGGGACGCCTGAAGCTTTCTTT	CASSPSRAGTPEAFF
-	-	TRBJ2-6	TRBV19	TGTGCCAGTAGTATTCCTGGGGCCAACGTCCTGACTTTC	CASSIPGANVLTF
TRBD2	-	TRBJ2-3	TRBV18	TGTGCCAGCTCACCACCGGGTAGCGGGGGAACAGATACGCAGTATTTT	CASSPPGSGGTDTQYF
-	-	TRBJ1-5	TRBV6-5	TGTGCCAGCAGTTACTCGACCAGGGCTCAGCCCCAGCATTTT	CASSYSTRAQPQHF
-	-	TRBJ1-1	TRBV2	TGTGCCAGCAGAGTAGACCCGAACACTGAAGCTTTCTTT	CASRVDPNTEAFF
TRBD2	-	TRBJ2-1	TRBV7-9	TGTGCCAGCAGCGACACGGGACTAGCCCTAAATGAGCAGTTCTTC	CASSDTGLALNEQFF
-	-	TRBJ1-3	TRBV5-1	TGCGCCAGCAGCTCAAAACCCGGAATCTGGGGGGGAAACACCATATATTTT	CASSSKPGIWGGNTIYF
-	-	TRBJ2-3	TRBV5-1	TGCGCCAGCAGCTTGAGGCTAATCACAGATACGCAGTATTTT	CASSLRLITDTQYF
-	-	TRBJ2-7	TRBV10-2	TGCGCCAGCAGCCGGGACCCCTCAACCACCTACGAGCAGTACTTC	CASSRDPSTTYEQYF
-	-	TRBJ2-6	TRBV10-3	TGTGCCATCAGTGAGGTTAACCGGGGAGCTGGGGCCAACGTCCTGACTTTC	CAISEVNRGAGANVLTF
-	few	TRBJ2-7	TRBV2	TGTGCCGGAGCAGATCCAACCTACGAGCAGTACTTC	CAGADPTYEQYF
TRBD2	-	TRBJ2-4	TRBV6-7	TGTGCCAGCAGTCGGACTAGCATACCCAAAAACATTCAGTACTTC	CASSRTSIPKNIQYF
-	-	TRBJ1-2	TRBV28	TGTGCCAGCACCGTGCCGTGGGGTGGCGGCTACACCTTC	CASTVPWGGGYTF
TRBD1	-	TRBJ1-1	TRBV28	TGTGCCAGCACTCTCCGGGGACAGGCTCGTAGGAGTGAAGCTTTCTTT	CASTLRGQARRSEAFF
-	few	TRBJ1-1	TRBV5-1	TGCGCCAGCAGCGCCAGGGGCCCGAACACTGAAGCTTTCTTT	CASSARGPNTEAFF
-	-	TRBJ1-5	TRBV18	TGTGCCAGCTCAGACAGAGGGCAGCCCCAGCATTTT	CASSDRGQPQHF
-	-	TRBJ2-3	TRBV18	TGTGCCAGCTCCCTGAGTGGGGTAGGGGCCACAGATACGCAGTATTTT	CASSLSGVGATDTQYF
-	once	TRBJ2-5	TRBV7-2	TGTGCCAGCAGCTCTGGCCGGGAGACCCAGTACTTC	CASSSGRETQYF
-	-	TRBJ1-2	TRBV19	TGTGCCAGTAGTATCCGGGACACCGCTAGAGGCTACACCTTC	CASSIRDTARGYTF
TRBD2	few	TRBJ2-7	TRBV7-2	TGTGCCAGCAGCTACAAACTAGCGGGGGGATTATACGAGCAGTACTTC	CASSYKLAGGLYEQYF
-	few	TRBJ2-7	TRBV7-9	TGTGCCAGCAGCTTGCAAACCTACGAGCAGTACTTC	CASSLQTYEQYF
-	-	TRBJ2-5	TRBV11-2	TGTGCCAGCAGCCCGCGGACTGTCAAAGAGACCCAGTACTTC	CASSPRTVKETQYF
-	-	TRBJ1-3	TRBV18	TGTGCCAGCTCACCAACCCCAATCGGAAACACCATATATTTT	CASSPTPIGNTIYF
-	-	TRBJ1-1	TRBV5-8	TGTGCCAGCAGTTTTTCAGGGAACACTGAAGCTTTCTTT	CASSFSGNTEAFF
-	-	TRBJ2-4	TRBV5-4	TGTGCCAGCAGCTTTAAAAACATTCAGTACTTC	CASSFKNIQYF
TRBD2	few	TRBJ2-2	TRBV2	TGTGCCAGCAGTGAACTAGCGGGGCGGACCGGGGAGCTGTTTTTT	CASSELAGRTGELFF
TRBD2	-	TRBJ2-6	TRBV7-2	TGTGCCAGCAGGCCACAACAGACTAGCGTTGTCCTGACTTTC	CASRPQQTSVVLTF
TRBD1	-	TRBJ1-2	TRBV27	TGTGCCAGCAGTTTTTCGGACAGGTTTAACTATGGCTACACCTTC	CASSFSDRFNYGYTF
-	-	TRBJ1-6	TRBV5-1	TGCGCCAGCAGCGAGAACAGGGAGGGACGCTGGAATTCACCCCTCCACTTT	CASSENREGRWNSPLHF
-	-	TRBJ1-1	TRBV18	TGTGCCAGCTCACCCGCGTCCACTGAAGCTTTCTTT	CASSPASTEAFF
-	-	TRBJ1-1	TRBV5-1	TGCGCCAGCAGCTATGGGTACTTGGAGAACACTGAAGCTTTCTTT	CASSYGYLENTEAFF
TRBD2	-	TRBJ2-7	TRBV10-2	TGCGCCAGCAGCGGAGCGGGAGCGCCCTACGAGCAGTACTTC	CASSGAGAPYEQYF
TRBD1	-	TRBJ2-7	TRBV10-3	TGTGCCATCAGTGGGACAGGGTCCCGCGAGCAGTACTTC	CAISGTGSREQYF
TRBD1	-	TRBJ1-1	TRBV5-4	TGTGCCAGCAGCCTCATGAACCGACAGGGGAACACTGAAGCTTTCTTT	CASSLMNRQGNTEAFF
-	few	TRBJ2-7	TRBV11-1	TGTGCCAGCAGCTTAACCACCTGGTACGAGCAGTACTTC	CASSLTTWYEQYF
-	-	TRBJ1-5	TRBV5-6	TGTGCCAGCAGCTTGGGAGGCGGCAATCAGCCCCAGCATTTT	CASSLGGGNQPQHF
TRBD2	-	TRBJ2-7	TRBV5-8	TGTGCCAGCAGCTTGCCGAGCGGGGATACCTACGAGCAGTACTTC	CASSLPSGDTYEQYF
TRBD1	-	TRBJ1-3	TRBV7-9	TGTGCCAGCAGCTCACTTCCGGGACAGGGGGACTCTGGAAACACCATATATTTT	CASSSLPGQGDSGNTIYF
TRBD2	-	TRBJ2-3	TRBV30	TGTGCCTGGAGTGTCGGGCTAGCGGGGTTCACAGATACGCAGTATTTT	CAWSVGLAGFTDTQYF
TRBD1	-	TRBJ1-1	TRBV30	TGTGCCTGGAGTGTACGGGACAGACTGAACACTGAAGCTTTCTTT	CAWSVRDRLNTEAFF
-	-	TRBJ1-3	TRBV30	TGTGCCTGGAGTGCGAACTCTGGAAACACCATATATTTT	CAWSANSGNTIYF
TRBD2	-	TRBJ2-1	TRBV14	TGTGCCAGCAGCCAAGTAGGCGGGGGGTTTTACAATGAGCAGTTCTTC	CASSQVGGGFYNEQFF
-	-	TRBJ1-3	TRBV6-1	TGTGCCAGCAGTGACCTGTTGGGGACCGAAGCTGGAAACACCATATATTTT	CASSDLLGTEAGNTIYF
TRBD1	-	TRBJ2-3	TRBV10-1	TGCGCCAACACGGACAGGATTAGCACAGATACGCAGTATTTT	CANTDRISTDTQYF
-	once	TRBJ1-1	TRBV7-2	TGTGCCAGCAGCTTAGCAGGGGGGAGGACTGAAGCTTTCTTT	CASSLAGGRTEAFF
-	-	TRBJ2-3	TRBV6-5	TGTGCCAGCAACTCAGGGACACCGATGGATACGCAGTATTTT	CASNSGTPMDTQYF
-	-	TRBJ1-1	TRBV10-1	TGCGCCAGCAGTGAGTTCTCGGGGGGTTTCAACACTGAAGCTTTCTTT	CASSEFSGGFNTEAFF
-	-	TRBJ1-2	TRBV7-9	TGTGCCAGCAGCCAGGGGACGTCCACCTATGGCTACACCTTC	CASSQGTSTYGYTF
TRBD2	-	TRBJ2-1	TRBV9	TGTGCCAGCAGTTGGACTAGCCTCGGGAATGAGCAGTTCTTC	CASSWTSLGNEQFF
-	-	TRBJ1-2	TRBV9	TGTGCCAGCAGCGCCCAGATTTCGATGGGCTATGGCTACACCTTC	CASSAQISMGYGYTF